Listed below are T cell receptor beta chains from one sample, sequenced in a study of graft-versus-host responses after intestinal transplantation. Data came from immunoSEQ multiplex PCR; TCRdb stores just in-frame clones and leaves some out. The sample includes roughly 120,000 clones, approximately 94% of them seen just once. These TCRs are of unknown antigen specificity. The starting material was unstimulated CD4+ T cells sorted from spleen or lymph node cells, obtained before transplant. These receptors were collected from a human donor who was the organ donor for an intestinal transplant. Each CDR3 is given with its conserved first and last residue. The D gene is left open where the match is weak. Not all rows give a size; the values are once, few, many and, for expanded clones, a class.

v_gene	j_gene	len	d_gene	abundance	CDR3nt	CDR3aa
TRBV5-1	TRBJ2-2	16	TRBD1	NA	TGCGCCAGCAGCGTTCCCGGGACAGCGAACACCGGGGAGCTGTTTTTT	CASSVPGTANTGELFF
TRBV6-5	TRBJ2-1	15	NA	NA	TGTGCCAGCAGTTCGACTAGTATCATCGTCAATGAGCAGTTCTTC	CASSSTSIIVNEQFF
TRBV9	TRBJ2-3	15	NA	few	TGTGCCAGCAGCGCGGACGGGAGAGTCACAGATACGCAGTATTTT	CASSADGRVTDTQYF
TRBV5-1	TRBJ2-1	17	TRBD2	once	TGCGCCAGCAGCTTGGGGGACTATACACGAATCTACAATGAGCAGTTCTTC	CASSLGDYTRIYNEQFF
TRBV7-9	TRBJ2-7	19	TRBD1	NA	TGTGCCAGCAGCCTAAAGTCCTATACAGGGGCTACCCACTTAGACGAGCAGTACTTC	CASSLKSYTGATHLDEQYF
TRBV5-1	TRBJ1-1	15	NA	NA	TGCGCCAGCAGCCCACTTGAGCAGGTGAGGACTGAAGCTTTCTTT	CASSPLEQVRTEAFF
TRBV29-1	TRBJ1-1	13	NA	few	TGCAGCGTCGAGGGACGGATGAACACTGAAGCTTTCTTT	CSVEGRMNTEAFF
TRBV18	TRBJ2-7	13	NA	NA	TGTGCCAGCTCACCCCAAGGATCCTACGAGCAGTACTTC	CASSPQGSYEQYF
TRBV5-6	TRBJ2-7	15	TRBD2	NA	TGTGCCAGCAGCCGCGGACTAGCGGGAAGCTACGAGCAGTACTTC	CASSRGLAGSYEQYF
TRBV11-3	TRBJ2-1	15	TRBD1	NA	TGTGCCAGCAGCTTGGGACAGGGGATGAGTAATGAGCAGTTCTTC	CASSLGQGMSNEQFF
TRBV6-1	TRBJ2-4	14	NA	NA	TGTGCCAGCAGTGAACAGGGGGCCAAAAACATTCAGTACTTC	CASSEQGAKNIQYF
TRBV7-2	TRBJ1-1	16	NA	NA	TGTGCCAGCAGCTTAGACGGCCTGGTAGGAGGCACTGAAGCTTTCTTT	CASSLDGLVGGTEAFF
TRBV7-2	TRBJ2-7	14	TRBD2	once	TGTGCCAGCAGCCCGGTGGCGGGGGCCTACGAGCAGTACTTC	CASSPVAGAYEQYF
TRBV5-1	TRBJ2-5	14	NA	NA	TGCGCCAGCAGCCAGGGGACGTACCAAGAGACCCAGTACTTC	CASSQGTYQETQYF
TRBV6-1	TRBJ1-2	15	NA	NA	TGTGCCAGCAGTGAAGCCATAGGGACGGCCGCTGGCCACACCTTC	CASSEAIGTAAGHTF
TRBV7-9	TRBJ1-3	12	NA	NA	TGTGCCAGCAGCTTTAGGGGAAACACCATATATTTT	CASSFRGNTIYF
TRBV9	TRBJ1-2	13	NA	NA	TGTGCCAGCAGCGTAGGGCAGGCCTATGGCTACACCTTC	CASSVGQAYGYTF
TRBV25-1	TRBJ2-7	14	TRBD1	NA	TGTGCCAGCAGTGGGCGGACAGGGGGCTACGAGCAGTACTTC	CASSGRTGGYEQYF
TRBV6-1	TRBJ2-1	13	TRBD1	NA	TGTGCCAGCAGTAAGGACAGGGACGGTGAGCAGTTCTTC	CASSKDRDGEQFF
TRBV19	TRBJ1-1	14	TRBD1	NA	TGTGCCAGTAGTTATCGACAGGGGGGGACTGAAGCTTTCTTT	CASSYRQGGTEAFF
TRBV5-8	TRBJ2-3	12	NA	few	TGTGCCAGCAGAGACGACCGCTATACGCAGTATTTT	CASRDDRYTQYF
TRBV6-5	TRBJ1-1	13	NA	NA	TGTGCCAGCAGTTACCTACTGACAGCTGAAGCTTTCTTT	CASSYLLTAEAFF
TRBV7-9	TRBJ2-3	12	NA	few	TGTGCCAGCAGCTTAAGCACAGATACGCAGTATTTT	CASSLSTDTQYF
TRBV19	TRBJ2-1	15	TRBD2	NA	TGTGCCAGTAGTAGGCGGGAGGGCGCCTACAATGAGCAGTTCTTC	CASSRREGAYNEQFF
TRBV5-4	TRBJ2-5	14	NA	NA	TGTGCCAGCAGCTTAGGCCCCAGAGAAGAGACCCAGTACTTC	CASSLGPREETQYF
TRBV6-5	TRBJ2-7	14	NA	NA	TGTGCCAGCAGTTCCCTAGCGCTCTCCTACGAGCAGTACTTC	CASSSLALSYEQYF
TRBV7-9	TRBJ2-7	15	NA	NA	TGTGCCAGCAGCGTAACCGGGACCGCACGCGACGAGCAGTACTTC	CASSVTGTARDEQYF
TRBV6-6	TRBJ2-3	15	TRBD2	NA	TGTGCCAGCAGTTACCGGACTAGCCTCACAGATACGCAGTATTTT	CASSYRTSLTDTQYF
TRBV14	TRBJ2-1	12	NA	NA	TGTGCCAGCAGCCCCGGGCGATTTGAGCAGTTCTTC	CASSPGRFEQFF
TRBV7-7	TRBJ2-1	14	TRBD1	NA	TGTGCCAGCAGCTTAAGGGGGCTTCCTCCTGAGCAGTTCTTC	CASSLRGLPPEQFF
TRBV6-1	TRBJ1-2	14	TRBD1	NA	TGTGCCAGCAGTGGGGCAGGGGGGCTAGTAGGCTACACCTTC	CASSGAGGLVGYTF
TRBV20-1	TRBJ2-3	10	NA	once	TGCAGTGCAAATAGGGATACGCAGTATTTT	CSANRDTQYF
TRBV4-2	TRBJ2-1	15	NA	NA	TGTGCCAGCAGCTTCGGGGTGAGCTCCTACAATGAGCAGTTCTTC	CASSFGVSSYNEQFF
TRBV29-1	TRBJ2-6	14	NA	NA	TGCAGCGTTGGTGGGACATCTGGGGCCAACGTCCTGACTTTC	CSVGGTSGANVLTF
TRBV9	TRBJ2-2	14	NA	NA	TGTGCCAGCAGCGTAGTCGGGAACACCGGGGAGCTGTTTTTT	CASSVVGNTGELFF
TRBV6-5	TRBJ1-1	16	NA	NA	TGTGCCAGCAGTTTGTGGCGGGGGCGGTTGAACACTGAAGCTTTCTTT	CASSLWRGRLNTEAFF
TRBV7-9	TRBJ1-1	15	TRBD1	NA	TGTGCCCTGCGGGACAGGGGGCAAGAGGACACTGAAGCTTTCTTT	CALRDRGQEDTEAFF
TRBV27	TRBJ1-1	14	NA	NA	TGTGCCAGCAGAATAGGGGGTCTGAACACTGAAGCTTTCTTT	CASRIGGLNTEAFF
TRBV5-1	TRBJ2-7	16	TRBD2	NA	TGCGCCAGCAGCTTTGGGGGCCTAGCGGGGGGCTACGAGCAGTACTTC	CASSFGGLAGGYEQYF
TRBV19	TRBJ2-3	15	NA	NA	TGTGCCAGTAGTATGGGGGAAGCCGCAACAGATACGCAGTATTTT	CASSMGEAATDTQYF
TRBV4-1	TRBJ2-2	13	NA	few	TGCGCCAGCAGGCCACAGCTCACCGGGGAGCTGTTTTTT	CASRPQLTGELFF
TRBV7-9	TRBJ2-5	13	NA	NA	TGTGCCAGCAGCCTAGCATCCCAAGAGACCCAGTACTTC	CASSLASQETQYF
TRBV7-6	TRBJ1-1	14	TRBD1	NA	TGTGCCAGCAGCTCCAGACAGGGTGGCACTGAAGCTTTCTTT	CASSSRQGGTEAFF
TRBV6-1	TRBJ2-1	16	NA	NA	TGTGCCAGCAGTGACCAGGCCCCAACGGTCCCCAATGAGCAGTTCTTC	CASSDQAPTVPNEQFF
TRBV2	TRBJ1-2	13	TRBD1	NA	TGTGCCAGCAGTGTGGGACAGGTGGCCGGCTACACCTTC	CASSVGQVAGYTF
TRBV4-2	TRBJ2-3	16	TRBD2	NA	TGTGCCAGCAGCCCCCCGAATAGCGGGGGCACAGATACGCAGTATTTT	CASSPPNSGGTDTQYF
TRBV2	TRBJ1-1	13	TRBD1	NA	TGTGCCAGCAGGGAACAGGGGGGCACTGAAGCTTTCTTT	CASREQGGTEAFF
TRBV15	TRBJ2-5	13	NA	NA	TGTGCCACCAGCAGCGGTGTTCCCGAGACCCAGTACTTC	CATSSGVPETQYF
TRBV19	TRBJ2-3	15	NA	NA	TGTGCCAGCTCTTCAAGTCCCTCTAGCACAGATACGCAGTATTTT	CASSSSPSSTDTQYF
TRBV10-3	TRBJ2-1	13	TRBD1	NA	TGTGCCATCTCCGACAGGGCTTACAATGAGCAGTTCTTC	CAISDRAYNEQFF
TRBV14	TRBJ2-3	17	NA	NA	TGTGCCAGCAGCCAAGATTTCAACAGCCTTAGCACAGATACGCAGTATTTT	CASSQDFNSLSTDTQYF
TRBV21-1	TRBJ2-7	14	NA	NA	TGTGCCAGCAGCACCAGGACTAGCGGCTACGAGCAGTACTTC	CASSTRTSGYEQYF
TRBV6-6	TRBJ2-1	13	NA	NA	TGTGCCAGCAGTTACTCCAGGGACAATGAGCAGTTCTTC	CASSYSRDNEQFF
TRBV28	TRBJ1-4	14	NA	NA	TGTGCCAGCAGTTTATTGGGGAATAATGAAAAACTGTTTTTT	CASSLLGNNEKLFF